This T cell receptor (beta chain) was recovered during a study of T cells in localized non-small cell lung cancer. The V gene's germline CDR1 is ENHRY and CDR2 SYGVKD. The CDR3 is made up of 14 amino acids. V shed 11 bases and J shed 3 bases, with 19 bases lying between them. This clone was counted a single time. Repertoires were generated with immunoSEQ multiplex PCR, while TCRdb's copy carries only in-frame clones and drops some. The sample has 75,000 to 95,000 clones, approximately 88% seen once. The receptor was derived from a man aged 40 to 69 with stage I squamous cell lung carcinoma. The chain combines TRBV10-3 with TRBJ1-2; D call uncertain. Source: peripheral blood, taken before any cancer treatment. The CDR3 DNA is TGTGCCTCCTTGGGCCCCGTAGTTGACTATGGCTACACCTTC. The encoded protein is CASLGPVVDYGYTF.